This entry describes one T cell receptor beta chain. Its antigen remains unknown. A much bigger clone sits one base away, suggesting this may be a read error. As defined, naive CD8 cells were CD45RO-negative and positively selected for CCR7, with terminally differentiated effector memory CD45RA+ cells excluded. The data were produced by immunoSEQ multiplex PCR, yet TCRdb's version contains in-frame clones alone and is incomplete. The table lists about 2 million clones, approximately 95% of them singletons. The data are from a study of shared clonotypes between healthy human individuals. Study summary: Plates per donor: three CD4 naive, three CD4 memory, two CD8 naive, one CD8 memory. General observations from the study: Approximately 5% was the fraction of naive CD4 clonotypes found shared across a handful of donors.

Sequencing was performed on naive CD8+ T cells sorted from blood. The sequence came from a man younger than 35 in good health.

CDR3 loop: CASSLDTSYEQYF. The CDR3 DNA reads TGTGCCAGCAGCTTGGACACCTCCTACGAGCAGTACTTC. The chain uses TRBV5-5 and TRBJ2-7, with D unclear. Germline V gives CDR1 SGHKS, CDR2 YYEKEE (reference sequence). The length of the CDR3 is 13 residues. The ends were cut back, 0 bases at V and 0 bases at J, with 4 bases in the middle.